The rows below give T cell receptor beta chains drawn from one sample of a study of blood T cell repertoires in COVID-19. Libraries were prepared by immunoSEQ multiplex PCR; TCRdb keeps only in-frame clonotypes and omits some of them. In the table there are about 130,000 clones, around nine tenths of which are singletons. Sequences were obtained from peripheral blood. The receptor set was obtained from a woman in her 70s with COVID-19, enrolled during active disease. The CDR3 runs from the conserved cysteine through the conserved F or W. The D gene is left open where the match is weak. Clone sizes are given selectively: once, few, many, or a class where the clone is expanded.

TRBJ1-5,.,TRBV6-5,.,TGTGCCAGCAGTCCCCAGGGAAATCAGCCCCAGCATTTT,CASSPQGNQPQHF
TRBJ2-1,.,TRBV6-5,TRBD1,TGTGCCACCAAAAAAGGACAGGACTACAATGAGCAGTTCTTC,CATKKGQDYNEQFF
TRBJ1-5,.,TRBV3-1/TRBV3-2,.,TGTGCCAGCAGCCAAGGAGCCTCGGAGGAGCCCCAGCATTTT,CASSQGASEEPQHF
TRBJ2-3,.,TRBV6-4,.,TGTGCCAGCAGTGACAGGGGATTGTCTGATACGCAGTATTTT,CASSDRGLSDTQYF
TRBJ2-5,.,TRBV5-1,.,TGCGCCAGCAGCATGAGACAGGGGCGGGAGGAGACCCAGTACTTC,CASSMRQGREETQYF
TRBJ1-5,once,TRBV5-3,TRBD1,TGTGCCAGAAGCTTCTTCATACAGGGGATCAATAGCAATCAGCCCCAGCATTTT,CARSFFIQGINSNQPQHF
TRBJ1-5,.,TRBV27,.,TGTGCCAGCAGTTTCGAGGGCCGGATTGATCAGCCCCAGCATTTT,CASSFEGRIDQPQHF
TRBJ1-2,.,TRBV14,.,TGTGCCAGCAGCCGGACGGGACTAACTGGTGGCTACACCTTC,CASSRTGLTGGYTF
TRBJ2-2,.,TRBV7-8,TRBD2,TGTGCCAGCAGCCGAGAACTAGCGGCGAACACCGGGGAGCTGTTTTTT,CASSRELAANTGELFF
TRBJ2-7,.,TRBV12-3/TRBV12-4,TRBD1,TGTGCCAGCAGTTTACGGGACAGGGGGGAGCAGTACTTC,CASSLRDRGEQYF
TRBJ2-7,.,TRBV18,.,TGTGCCAGCTCACCAGGCAGTTCCTACGAGCAGTACTTC,CASSPGSSYEQYF
TRBJ1-1,few,TRBV29-1,.,TGCAGCGTCGCTCAGGGGACATCCCACACTGAAGCTTTCTTT,CSVAQGTSHTEAFF
TRBJ1-2,.,TRBV18,.,TGTGCCAGCTCACACGGGTCCGAGGGCTACACCTTC,CASSHGSEGYTF
TRBJ2-3,.,TRBV7-2,.,TGTGCCAGCAGCTTGACTAGGTTCCGCACAGATACGCAGTATTTT,CASSLTRFRTDTQYF
TRBJ2-3,once,TRBV7-2,.,TGTGCCAGCAGCTTACTCCTCTCTAGCACAGATACGCAGTATTTT,CASSLLLSSTDTQYF
TRBJ1-5,.,TRBV19,TRBD1,TGTGCCAGTAGCAACTTGCCGGGACAGGGTTATCAGCCCCAGCATTTT,CASSNLPGQGYQPQHF
TRBJ2-4,once,TRBV4-2,.,TGTGCCAGCAGCCAGGATTGGGGGCGGATCTCCATTCAGTACTTC,CASSQDWGRISIQYF
TRBJ2-7,.,TRBV28,.,TGTGCCAGCACCGACGGTATTGTAGGAGCCTACGAGCAGTACTTC,CASTDGIVGAYEQYF
TRBJ2-3,.,TRBV6-4,TRBD2,TGTGCCAGCAGTGCGGGGGGGCGTTCAGATACGCAGTATTTT,CASSAGGRSDTQYF
TRBJ2-1,.,TRBV3-1/TRBV3-2,TRBD2,TGTGCCAGCAGCCGCACGGGGGGGACTAACAATGAGCAGTTCTTC,CASSRTGGTNNEQFF
TRBJ2-5,.,TRBV5-1,TRBD2,TGCGCCAGCAGGGTGACTAGCGGGGCGGAGACCCAGTACTTC,CASRVTSGAETQYF
TRBJ2-2,.,TRBV12-5,.,TGTGCTAGTGGTTTGCCCTTAACCGGGGAGCTGTTTTTT,CASGLPLTGELFF
TRBJ2-2,.,TRBV5-4,TRBD2,TGTGCCAGCAGCTCTAGCGGGGTGCGGACCGGGGAGCTGTTTTTT,CASSSSGVRTGELFF
TRBJ1-5,.,TRBV5-6,.,TGTGCCAGCAGCTTGAGAAGTACAGGCACGGGAGTTCAGCCCCAGCATTTT,CASSLRSTGTGVQPQHF
TRBJ1-1,.,TRBV10-3,.,TGTGCCATCAGTGAGGCGTTAGACAAGACGAACACTGAAGCTTTCTTT,CAISEALDKTNTEAFF
TRBJ2-1,.,TRBV7-9,.,TGTGCCAGCAGCGCCCTAGGAGGGGGGGCTAATGAGCAGTTCTTC,CASSALGGGANEQFF
TRBJ2-5,.,TRBV6-5,TRBD1,TGTGCCAGCAGTTACCTCGGACAGGGGGCTAGGGAGACCCAGTACTTC,CASSYLGQGARETQYF
TRBJ2-5,.,TRBV2,TRBD2,TGTGCCAGCGGGACTAGCGGGGGGTTGATGGAGACCCAGTACTTC,CASGTSGGLMETQYF
TRBJ1-3,.,TRBV18,.,TGTGCCAGCTCACCCCGTTCGGTCCAGGGCTCAACTGGAAACACCATATATTTT,CASSPRSVQGSTGNTIYF
TRBJ2-2,few,TRBV5-1,.,TGCGCCAGCAGCTTGGACCGGGGGACCGGGGAGCTGTTTTTT,CASSLDRGTGELFF
TRBJ2-1,.,TRBV4-1,.,TGCGCCAGCAGCCCTCAAAGTGAGGCAGTCTCCTACAATGAGCAGTTCTTC,CASSPQSEAVSYNEQFF